These 27 T cell receptor beta chains originate from one sample sequenced in a study of T cells in Graves' hyperthyroidism and ophthalmopathy. What was amplified from RNA transcripts were TCR beta CDR3 regions. In the first-round RT-PCR of the TCR CDR3, the HTBI primer set was used. TCRdb reprocessed the multiplex PCR reads with MiXCR, giving one entry per CDR3 protein. Of over 150,000 distinct CDR3 sequences detected, about 15% appear once; the ten largest clones hold 25% to 35%. The sample comprised blood. Receptors originate from a woman aged 50 to 60 with Graves' hyperthyroidism.

There are many counts of this clonotype. The genes are TRBV14 and TRBJ1-6; D ambiguous. The CDR3 spans 13 residues. The germline V gene has CDR1 SGHDN and CDR2 FVKESK. Trimming removed 4 bases from V and 3 bases from J, with 4 bases in between. The CDR3 coding sequence is TGTGCCAGCAGCCTCCGCTATAATTCACCCCTCCACTTT. Protein product: CASSLRYNSPLHF.

This clonotype was recorded at least ten times. The chain couples TRBV5-5 to TRBJ1-5; 9 bases are shared with TRBD1. Germline CDR1 reads SGHKS; CDR2 reads YYEKEE (reference sequence). V shed 2 bases, J shed 6 bases, and the junction held 9 bases outside the gene matches. This CDR3 is 16 amino acids long. The CDR3 region has the DNA TGTGCCAGCAGCTTCTCCGGGACAGGGTATGGTCAGCCCCAGCATTTT. This gives the protein CASSFSGTGYGQPQHF.

This clonotype was detected a few times. This sequence joins TRBV7-9 and TRBJ1-4, with TRBD1 as a possible D gene (6 bases). V was trimmed by 1 base and J by 5 bases, leaving 11 bases between them. Germline V gene lookup returns CDR1 SEHNR and CDR2 FQNEAQ (reference sequence). CDR3 size: 15 residues. In nucleotides, the CDR3 is TGTGCCAGCAGCTTAGGGCCCGGGGGCAATGAAAAACTGTTTTTT. It translates to CASSLGPGGNEKLFF.

The chain carries TRBV2 and TRBJ1-5; no reliable D call. Trimming removed 7 bases at V and 3 bases at J, with 13 bases between. From germline, CDR1 is SNHLY and CDR2 FYNNEI. This CDR3 has 14 residues. CDR3 loop: CASMRAWANQPQHF. The CDR3 nucleotides read TGTGCCAGCATGAGGGCCTGGGCCAATCAGCCCCAGCATTTT.

The chain is built from TRBV7-6 and TRBJ1-5; D is ambiguous. Germline lookup yields CDR1 SGHVS and CDR2 FNYEAQ. Trimming shortened V by 1 base and J by 4 bases, and 11 bases separated the two germline ends. CDR3 length: 15 amino acids. CDR3 region: CASSLGGDKNQPQHF. The CDR3 DNA reads as TGTGCCAGCAGCTTAGGGGGTGATAAAAATCAGCCCCAGCATTTT. Based on the CDR3 plus reference TRBV7-6 and TRBJ1-5, the full variable domain is GAGVSQSPRYKVTKRGQDVALRCDPISGHVSLYWYRQALGQGPEFLTYFNYEAQQDKSGLPNDRFSAERPEGSISTLTIQRTEQRDSAMYRCASSLGGDKNQPQHFGDGTRLSIL.

Only a few counts were recorded for this clonotype. This chain uses TRBV7-2 with TRBJ2-7, with 7 bases matching TRBD2. This CDR3 is built from 15 residues. Germline V gene lookup returns CDR1 SGHTA and CDR2 FQGNSA. V shed 1 base, J shed 3 bases, and the junction held 6 bases outside the gene matches. In DNA, the CDR3 is TGTGCCAGCAGCTTAGGGGGGGGTGCGGGCTACGAGCAGTACTTC. Translation: CASSLGGGAGYEQYF. The full variable domain, with the rest looked up from reference TRBV7-2 and TRBJ2-7, is GAGVSQSPSNKVTEKGKDVELRCDPISGHTALYWYRQSLGQGLEFLIYFQGNSAPDKSGLPSDRFSAERTGGSVSTLTIQRTQQEDSAVYLCASSLGGGAGYEQYFGPGTRLTVT.

This rearrangement joins TRBV7-3 to TRBJ2-6; D call uncertain. The CDR3 length is 16 residues. The germline V and J ends were trimmed by 1 base and 0 bases, with 7 bases remaining between them. CDR1 and CDR2 (germline): SGHTA, FQGTGA. This CDR3 is CASSLSGRSGANVLTF. The DNA for the CDR3 is TGTGCCAGCAGCTTAAGTGGCCGCTCTGGGGCCAACGTCCTGACTTTC.

The J gene is TRBJ2-2, the V gene TRBV5-1, with a weak D call TRBD1 (6 bases). The germline gives CDR1 SGHRS, CDR2 YFSETQ. V was cut by 4 bases and J by 2 bases, with 9 bases left in between. There are 14 residues in the CDR3. This CDR3 is CASSRDTNTGELFF. The DNA for the CDR3 is TGCGCCAGCAGCCGGGACACCAACACCGGGGAGCTGTTTTTT.

The V and J genes are TRBV6-2 or TRBV6-3 and TRBJ2-2; D may be TRBD2 (6 bases). CDR3 size: 13 residues. The germline V gene has CDR1 MNHEY and CDR2 SVGEGT. V was clipped by 6 bases and J by 7 bases, with 12 bases between them. CDR3: CASRREKNGELFF. In DNA form, the CDR3 reads TGTGCCAGCAGACGGGAGAAGAACGGGGAGCTGTTTTTT.

The chain joins TRBV7-2 to TRBJ2-7; 9 bases are a match to TRBD1. The CDR3 has 18 amino acids. The germline CDR1 and CDR2 sequences are SGHTA and FQGNSA. The V and J ends lost 5 bases and 0 bases, in that order; junction bases with no gene match: 14. This CDR3 reads CASSQERTGTGTSYEQYF. In DNA, the CDR3 is TGTGCCAGCAGCCAAGAAAGAACCGGGACAGGGACCTCCTACGAGCAGTACTTC.

This clonotype was observed many times. The chain links TRBV20-1 to TRBJ2-7; no definite D call. CDR1 DFQATT and CDR2 SNEGSKA come from the germline V gene (reference sequence). Trimming took 6 bases from V and 3 from J, leaving 9 bases between them. CDR3 length: 11 amino acids. CDR3 amino acids: CSAQDLYEQYF. The CDR3 nucleotides are TGCAGTGCCCAAGACCTCTACGAGCAGTACTTC.

This clonotype was observed at least ten times. CDR3 sequence: CASNDRSRTLTGELFF. CDR3 nucleotides: TGTGCCAGCAATGACCGTAGTCGGACCCTAACCGGGGAGCTGTTTTTT. The chain carries TRBV2 and TRBJ2-2; D remains ambiguous. Germline CDR1 reads SNHLY; CDR2 reads FYNNEI. The CDR3 covers 16 residues. V shed 7 bases and J shed 5 bases, with 20 bases lying between them.

Ten or more counts support this clonotype. The J gene is TRBJ2-3, the V gene TRBV4-2, with D hard to call. CDR1 is LGHNA and CDR2 is YNFKEQ in the germline V gene. V was clipped by 3 bases and J by 2 bases, with 3 bases between them. This CDR3 region has 12 residues. This CDR3 is CASSQNTDTQYF. For the CDR3, the DNA is TGTGCCAGCAGCCAGAACACAGATACGCAGTATTTT.

This clonotype was found many times. The rearrangement uses TRBV19 and TRBJ1-5; D unclear. The V gene lost 5 bases and the J gene lost 0 bases, with 11 bases spanning the gap. The CDR3 runs 15 residues. Germline CDR1 LNHDA, CDR2 SQIVND (reference sequence). CDR3 DNA sequence: TGTGCCAGTAGTGGTGGAGTGGATAGCAATCAGCCCCAGCATTTT. This codes for CASSGGVDSNQPQHF.

Many counts were recorded for this clonotype. J is TRBJ1-1 and V is TRBV7-9, with TRBD1 identical over 7 bases. Per the germline V gene, CDR1 is SEHNR and CDR2 is FQNEAQ (reference sequence). The CDR3 extends over 16 amino acids. The ends lost 4 bases at V and 2 bases at J; junction bases unmatched: 10. CDR3 region: CASSWGTGTENTEAFF. In DNA form, the CDR3 reads TGTGCCAGCAGCTGGGGTACCGGGACAGAAAACACTGAAGCTTTCTTT.

The CDR3 is CASSLGHPTGAALVNQPQHF. Here the CDR3 DNA reads TGTGCCAGCAGCTTAGGGCACCCGACCGGGGCAGCCCTAGTAAATCAGCCCCAGCATTTT. The chain couples TRBV11-2 to TRBJ1-5, with a weak D call TRBD1 (5 bases). Germline lookup yields CDR1 SGHAT and CDR2 FQNNGV. V was clipped by 1 base and J by 4 bases, with 26 bases between them. This CDR3 spans 20 amino acids. The whole variable domain, filled in from reference TRBV11-2 and TRBJ1-5, reads EAGVAQSPRYKIIEKRQSVAFWCNPISGHATLYWYQQILGQGPKLLIQFQNNGVVDDSQLPKDRFSAERLKGVDSTLKIQPAKLEDSAVYLCASSLGHPTGAALVNQPQHFGDGTRLSIL.

Many counts were recorded for this clonotype. This chain joins TRBV6-1 and TRBJ2-7; the D gene is possibly TRBD1 (5 bases). The CDR3 has 13 amino acids. Trimming pared 4 bases from V and 2 bases from J, leaving 9 bases between. CDR1 MNHNS and CDR2 SASEGT come from the germline V gene. CDR3: CASSVDSTYEQYF. CDR3 sequence (DNA): TGTGCCAGCAGTGTAGACAGCACCTACGAGCAGTACTTC.

The chain is built from TRBV12-3 or TRBV12-4 and TRBJ2-6, with D hard to call. This CDR3 is built from 16 residues. Trimming pared 1 base from V and 0 bases from J, leaving 7 bases between. The CDR3 loop is CASSLEHFSGANVLTF. The CDR3 DNA is TGTGCCAGCAGTTTAGAACATTTCTCTGGGGCCAACGTCCTGACTTTC.

This clonotype was observed many times. The chain is built from TRBV19 and TRBJ2-2, with 8 positions matching TRBD1. The ends lost 7 bases at V and 6 bases at J; junction bases unmatched: 7. The CDR3 covers 14 residues. Per the germline V gene, CDR1 is LNHDA and CDR2 is SQIVND (reference sequence). The CDR3 coding sequence is TGTGCCAGTATAATCGGCAGGGGGCCCGGGGAGCTGTTTTTT. It yields the protein CASIIGRGPGELFF. The complete variable domain, with remaining parts taken from reference TRBV19 and TRBJ2-2, reads DGGITQSPKYLFRKEGQNVTLSCEQNLNHDAMYWYRQDPGQGLRLIYYSQIVNDFQKGDIAEGYSVSREKKESFPLTVTSAQKNPTAFYLCASIIGRGPGELFFGEGSRLTVL.

This clonotype showed up many times. The rearrangement links TRBV4-1 to TRBJ2-7, with TRBD2 as a possible D gene (7 bases). The CDR3 covers 15 residues. V gave up 2 bases and J gave up 5 bases, with 16 bases separating them. Germline CDR1 and CDR2: MGHRA and YSYEKL. CDR3 DNA: TGCGCCAGCAGCCAATTCCTAGGGGGGGCCCACGAGCAGTACTTC. Translation: CASSQFLGGAHEQYF.

At least ten counts were recorded for this clonotype. This chain uses TRBV5-5 with TRBJ1-1; D remains unclear. The CDR3 runs to 12 residues. In germline, CDR1 is SGHKS, CDR2 YYEKEE (reference sequence). Trimming took 1 base from V and 3 from J, leaving 4 bases between them. The DNA for the CDR3 is TGTGCCAGCAGCTTGATCGACACTGAAGCTTTCTTT. It translates to CASSLIDTEAFF. The full variable domain, in which reference TRBV5-5 and TRBJ1-1 provide the parts outside the CDR3, is DAGVTQSPTHLIKTRGQQVTLRCSPISGHKSVSWYQQVLGQGPQFIFQYYEKEERGRGNFPDRFSARQFPNYSSELNVNALLLGDSALYLCASSLIDTEAFFGQGTRLTVV.

This clonotype has ten or more counts. The rearrangement uses TRBV6-2 or TRBV6-3 and TRBJ1-4; TRBD1 agrees at 9 bases. Germline CDR1 MNHEY, CDR2 SVGEGT. The CDR3 totals 15 residues. Germline trimming cut 8 bases from V and 7 bases from J; bases unmatched to any gene: 11. CDR3: CASGSGQGWVEKLFF. The CDR3 nucleotides are TGTGCCAGCGGTTCTGGACAGGGGTGGGTTGAAAAACTGTTTTTT.

This clonotype appeared many times. The V and J genes are TRBV7-9 and TRBJ1-4; possibly TRBD1 for D (5 bases). V was shortened by 1 base and J by 4 bases, with 7 bases between the two germline ends. This CDR3 spans 14 amino acids. The germline CDR1 and CDR2 sequences are SEHNR and FQNEAQ (reference sequence). CDR3: CASSLGQINEKLFF. The CDR3 bases are TGTGCCAGCAGCTTAGGACAGATTAATGAAAAACTGTTTTTT. The full variable domain, in which reference TRBV7-9 and TRBJ1-4 provide the parts outside the CDR3, is DTGVSQNPRHKITKRGQNVTFRCDPISEHNRLYWYRQTLGQGPEFLTYFQNEAQLEKSRLLSDRFSAERPKGSFSTLEIQRTEQGDSAMYLCASSLGQINEKLFFGSGTQLSVL.

This clonotype was detected ten times or more. The rearrangement links TRBV15 to TRBJ2-4, with 7 positions matching TRBD1. The length of the CDR3 is 14 residues. J lost 4 bases, V lost 8 bases, and 8 bases had no gene match. CDR1 and CDR2 (germline): LNHNV, YYDKDF (reference sequence). As DNA, the CDR3 is TGTGCCACCTCCGTGGGACAGCAAAAAAACATTCAGTACTTC. Its protein is CATSVGQQKNIQYF.

This clonotype came up many times. The chain links TRBV7-2 to TRBJ1-2, with D possibly being TRBD1 (5 bases). The V gene's germline CDR1 is SGHTA and CDR2 FQGNSA. The V end lost 0 bases, the J end lost 6 bases, and 11 bases lay between the germline ends. This CDR3 contains 14 residues. The CDR3 nucleotides read TGTGCCAGCAGCTTAGCGGGCGGGGGAGATGGCTACACCTTC. Translated: CASSLAGGGDGYTF.

This clonotype has at least ten counts. This CDR3 is CASSRPGVGETQYF. CDR3 coding DNA: TGTGCCAGCAGCCGGCCGGGGGTTGGAGAGACCCAGTACTTC. The chain recombines TRBV7-2 with TRBJ2-5, with D perhaps TRBD2 (6 bases). The germline V gene encodes CDR1 SGHTA and CDR2 FQGNSA. This CDR3 has 14 amino acids. Between the trimmed V and J ends, which lost 5 bases and 4 bases, there was a span of 14 bases.

The chain joins TRBV24-1 to TRBJ2-2; no reliable D call. Germline V gene data show CDR1 as KGHDR and CDR2 as SFDVKD. The CDR3 totals 13 residues. V shed 9 bases and J shed 6 bases, with 13 bases lying between them. CDR3 region: CATGVQVAGELFF. CDR3 sequence (DNA): TGTGCCACCGGAGTGCAGGTCGCCGGGGAGCTGTTTTTT.